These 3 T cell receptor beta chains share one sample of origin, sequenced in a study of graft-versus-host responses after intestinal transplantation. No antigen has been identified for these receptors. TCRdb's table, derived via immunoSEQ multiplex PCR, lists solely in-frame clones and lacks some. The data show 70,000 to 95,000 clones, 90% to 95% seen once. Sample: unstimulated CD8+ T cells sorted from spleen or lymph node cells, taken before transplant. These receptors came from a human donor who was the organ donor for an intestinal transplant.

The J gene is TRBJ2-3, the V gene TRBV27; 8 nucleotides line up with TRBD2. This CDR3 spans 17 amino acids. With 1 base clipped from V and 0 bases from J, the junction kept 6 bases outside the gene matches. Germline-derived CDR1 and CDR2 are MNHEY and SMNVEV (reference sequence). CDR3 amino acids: CASSLWGGRPSTDTQYF. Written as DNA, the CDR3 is TGTGCCAGCAGTTTATGGGGCGGGAGGCCCAGCACAGATACGCAGTATTTT.

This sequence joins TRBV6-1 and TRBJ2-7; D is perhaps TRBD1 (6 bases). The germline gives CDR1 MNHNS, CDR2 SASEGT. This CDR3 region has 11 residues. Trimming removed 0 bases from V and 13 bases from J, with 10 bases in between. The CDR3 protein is CASSEADRLYF. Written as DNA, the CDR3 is TGTGCCAGCAGTGAAGCGGACAGACTCTACTTC.

This chain's CDR3 is CASSPAEGYEQYF. CDR3 in DNA: TGTGCCAGCAGTCCCGCAGAGGGCTACGAGCAGTACTTC. V gene TRBV6-5 combines with J gene TRBJ2-7; perhaps TRBD2 as D (5 bases). Trimming took off 5 bases at V and 3 bases at J, with 11 bases between the two ends. Germline V gene sequence: CDR1 MNHEY, CDR2 SVGAGI. The CDR3 extends over 13 amino acids.